Below are 10 T cell receptor beta chains sequenced from a single sample in a study of shared clonotypes between healthy human individuals (dated by TCRdb to about 2020). Libraries were constructed by the immunoSEQ multiplex PCR assay. This is the immuneACCESS table as TCRdb keeps it, with only in-frame sequences that have V and J called. A part of the clones is gone; compared with another copy, unresolved V genes explain less than half, and the rest is unexplained. The sample table shows 2 million to 2.5 million clones, and 90% to 97% are seen once. Over 0.1% of the sample is held by the ten biggest clonotypes. Sequences were obtained from naive CD4+ T cells sorted from blood. The cell subset or site label on this specimen signifies: CD45RA+ positively selected. The receptors shown here come from a man aged 18 to 29 in good health.

This chain links TRBV5-1 with TRBJ1-2; the D gene is possibly TRBD1 (6 bases). Trimming took 5 bases from V and 4 from J, leaving 15 bases between them. CDR1 and CDR2 (germline): SGHRS, YFSETQ. This CDR3 spans 14 amino acids. The CDR3 nucleotides read TGCGCCAGCAGGCAAGACAGGTTGGCCTATGGCTACACCTTC. This sequence encodes CASRQDRLAYGYTF. The full variable domain, with the rest looked up from reference TRBV5-1 and TRBJ1-2, is KAGVTQTPRYLIKTRGQQVTLSCSPISGHRSVSWYQQTPGQGLQFLFEYFSETQRNKGNFPGRFSGRQFSNSRSEMNVSTLELGDSALYLCASRQDRLAYGYTFGSGTRLTVV.

J is TRBJ2-1 and V is TRBV29-1; D remains ambiguous. Between the trimmed V and J ends, which lost 1 base and 5 bases, there was a span of 3 bases. In germline, CDR1 is SQVTM, CDR2 ANQGSEA. The CDR3 spans 11 residues. DNA for the CDR3: TGCAGCGTTGAAGGTGACAATGAGCAGTTCTTC. Encoded protein: CSVEGDNEQFF.

This clone was seen once. CDR3 sequence (DNA): TGTGCCAGCAGCTTAATTCGGGGCACCCACGAGCAGTACTTC. This encodes CASSLIRGTHEQYF. The chain carries TRBV7-6 and TRBJ2-7; D tentatively fits TRBD1 or TRBD2 (5 bases each). CDR3 length equals 14 residues. V lost 2 bases and J 5 bases, leaving 13 bases between the germline ends. Germline V gives CDR1 SGHVS, CDR2 FNYEAQ.

Regarding this clone: Other DNA sequences in the same sample also yield this CDR3. The rearrangement uses TRBV7-2 and TRBJ2-5, with 11 bases aligning to TRBD1. Germline V gives CDR1 SGHTA, CDR2 FQGNSA. V lost 4 bases, J lost 5 bases, and 3 bases stayed unmatched. CDR3 size: 14 residues. The CDR3 sequence: CASSSGTGGETQYF. The CDR3 DNA reads TGTGCCAGCAGCTCCGGGACAGGGGGGGAGACCCAGTACTTC.

Of note for this clone: Other DNA sequences within the sample encode an identical CDR3. The chain combines TRBV27 with TRBJ2-5; D ambiguous. The V end lost 3 bases, the J end lost 5 bases, and 10 bases lay between the germline ends. The CDR3 is made up of 13 amino acids. Per germline, CDR1 MNHEY and CDR2 SMNVEV (reference sequence). The CDR3 region has the DNA TGTGCCAGCAGTTTTCGTGGGGTTGAGACCCAGTACTTC. Translated: CASSFRGVETQYF.

The rearrangement joins TRBV7-2 to TRBJ2-1; 8 bases match TRBD2. The V segment lost 1 base and the J segment 13 bases; nucleotides outside the gene matches: 6. There are 13 residues in the CDR3. The V gene's germline CDR1 is SGHTA and CDR2 FQGNSA. CDR3 DNA sequence: TGTGCCAGCAGCTTAGGGGCAGCGGGGGTACAGTTCTTC. This translates into CASSLGAAGVQFF.

V and J are TRBV5-4 and TRBJ2-2; 11 bases align to TRBD1. There are 16 residues in the CDR3. Germline V gene lookup returns CDR1 SGHNT and CDR2 YYREEE (reference sequence). With 4 bases clipped from V and 4 bases from J, the junction kept 6 bases outside the gene matches. In DNA, the CDR3 is TGTGCCAGCAGCAACCAGGGACAGGGGGTCACCGGGGAGCTGTTTTTT. Translated: CASSNQGQGVTGELFF. The full variable domain, its missing parts supplied by reference TRBV5-4 and TRBJ2-2, is ETGVTQSPTHLIKTRGQQVTLRCSSQSGHNTVSWYQQALGQGPQFIFQYYREEENGRGNFPPRFSGLQFPNYSSELNVNALELDDSALYLCASSNQGQGVTGELFFGEGSRLTVL.

This chain connects TRBV4-2 to TRBJ2-7; D possibly corresponds to TRBD2 (5 bases). The V and J ends lost 0 bases and 3 bases respectively, with 15 bases between them. CDR1 LGHNA and CDR2 YNFKEQ come from the germline V gene. The CDR3 runs to 16 residues. The CDR3 sequence: CASSQDLTLGVYEQYF. The CDR3 region has the DNA TGTGCCAGCAGCCAAGATCTGACCCTCGGGGTCTACGAGCAGTACTTC.

This sequence joins TRBV7-9 and TRBJ2-7; possibly TRBD2 for D (5 bases). Germline V gene sequence: CDR1 SEHNR, CDR2 FQNEAQ (reference sequence). This CDR3 spans 15 amino acids. Trimming removed 0 bases from V and 5 bases from J, with 14 bases in between. CDR3 nucleotide sequence: TGTGCCAGCAGCTTAGCTGGACCCCTCGGGGACGAGCAGTACTTC. This gives the protein CASSLAGPLGDEQYF.

This chain uses TRBV2 with TRBJ2-7, with TRBD1 as a possible D gene (6 bases). The V and J ends lost 7 bases and 2 bases respectively, with 18 bases between them. The CDR3 length is 15 residues. Per germline, CDR1 SNHLY and CDR2 FYNNEI. CDR3 region: CASKADRLYPYEQYF. Here the CDR3 DNA reads TGTGCCAGCAAAGCTGACAGGCTATACCCCTACGAGCAGTACTTC.